This T cell receptor beta chain originates from a study of T-cell memory formation after mild COVID-19. This clonotype has only a few counts. Its cognate antigen is unknown. Study-wide results and limits: For contracting clones, CD4+ ones sat mainly in CM and EM, CD8+ in EMRA.

Using its own MiXCR run on the 5' RACE reads, TCRdb lists one record per CDR3 protein. The table lists some 130,000 distinct CDR3 sequences, 15% to 20% of them singletons. Per the germline V gene, CDR1 is SGHRS and CDR2 is YFSETQ. After removal of 4 bases from V and 3 bases from J, the junction contained 8 bases not matched to a gene. The CDR3 extends over 15 amino acids. Sequenced material: PBMCs or a T cell subset sorted from them (not recorded which). The chain employs TRBV5-1 and TRBJ2-7; 9 nucleotides align to TRBD2. This receptor was obtained from a man younger than 35 who had mild COVID-19 (a few samples of this study predate the infection). Cell type and time point are not known. Written as DNA, the CDR3 is TGCGCCAGCAGCGCCGGCGGGACTAGCCGCTACGAGCAGTACTTC. Translating gives CASSAGGTSRYEQYF.